These 30 T cell receptor beta chains came from one sample sequenced in a study of glioma-infiltrating T cells after dendritic cell vaccination. TCRdb's table, derived via immunoSEQ multiplex PCR, lists solely in-frame clones and lacks some. Of about 96,000 clones in the sample, 79% were seen once. The input for sequencing was blood, taken before dendritic cell vaccination. These receptors were taken from a human donor with glioblastoma.

The CDR3: CASSLDLADTQYF. The CDR3 nucleotides read TGTGCCAGCAGCTTAGATCTAGCAGATACGCAGTATTTT. The J gene is TRBJ2-3, the V gene TRBV11-2; D not certain. Germline values: CDR1 SGHAT, CDR2 FQNNGV. The CDR3 sequence is 13 residues long. Trimming pared 0 bases from V and 4 bases from J, leaving 5 bases between.

The chain employs TRBV5-5 and TRBJ1-4; D is uncertain. This CDR3 contains 15 residues. Germline CDR1 reads SGHKS; CDR2 reads YYEKEE (reference sequence). Trimming cost V 6 bases and J 1 base, with 13 bases left between them. For the CDR3, the DNA is TGTGCCAGCACCCGAGCGGCTCGAACTAATGAAAAACTGTTTTTT. Protein product: CASTRAARTNEKLFF.

The chain couples TRBV7-9 to TRBJ1-1, with 11 bases matching TRBD1. The germline gives CDR1 SEHNR, CDR2 FQNEAQ (reference sequence). The CDR3 has 15 amino acids. J lost 3 bases, V lost 5 bases, and 5 bases had no gene match. CDR3 sequence: CASSRTGGADTEAFF. In DNA, the CDR3 is TGTGCCAGCAGCAGGACAGGGGGCGCCGACACTGAAGCTTTCTTT.

The chain links TRBV28 to TRBJ1-2, with 8 nucleotides matching TRBD1. The CDR3 is made up of 16 amino acids. The V segment lost 5 bases and the J segment 1 base; nucleotides outside the gene matches: 9. Germline V gene data show CDR1 as MDHEN and CDR2 as SYDVKM. In nucleotides, the CDR3 is TGTGCCAGCAGTGGGACAGGCGGGCCTGATAACTATGGCTACACCTTC. It yields the protein CASSGTGGPDNYGYTF.

This chain connects TRBV7-9 to TRBJ1-1; 9 nucleotides agree with TRBD1. After removal of 5 bases from V and 0 bases from J, the junction contained 7 bases not matched to a gene. This CDR3 has 16 amino acids. The germline V gene has CDR1 SEHNR and CDR2 FQNEAQ (reference sequence). CDR3 protein: CASSPNGQGLNTEAFF. The CDR3, as DNA: TGTGCCAGCAGCCCAAATGGACAGGGGCTGAACACTGAAGCTTTCTTT.

This rearrangement joins TRBV5-1 to TRBJ2-1; 10 nucleotides align to TRBD2. Trimming took 6 bases from V and 7 from J; bases not matched to a gene: 10. Germline V gives CDR1 SGHRS, CDR2 YFSETQ. The CDR3 is made up of 15 amino acids. The CDR3 DNA is TGCGCCAGCAACCCAGCGGGGGGGGCAGGGAATGAGCAGTTCTTC. Translated, it gives CASNPAGGAGNEQFF.

The chain carries TRBV27 and TRBJ1-5, with 8 nucleotides matching TRBD1. Germline CDR1 and CDR2: MNHEY and SMNVEV (reference sequence). The V gene end was trimmed by 5 bases and the J gene end by 4 bases; junction bases not matched to a gene: 7. CDR3 size: 15 residues. As DNA, the CDR3 is TGTGCCAGCAGTCTAGGGGACAGGATTAATCAGCCCCAGCATTTT. Translated: CASSLGDRINQPQHF.

V and J are TRBV27 and TRBJ2-7, with 9 bases matching TRBD1. The V segment lost 2 bases and the J segment 0 bases; nucleotides outside the gene matches: 5. From germline, CDR1 is MNHEY and CDR2 SMNVEV (reference sequence). The CDR3 totals 16 residues. Here the CDR3 reads CASSLKGQGPSYEQYF. In DNA form, the CDR3 reads TGTGCCAGCAGTTTAAAAGGACAGGGGCCCTCCTACGAGCAGTACTTC.

This clone appeared a single time. The chain is built from TRBV9 and TRBJ2-1, with 7 bases identical to TRBD2. Looked up from germline, CDR1 is SGDLS and CDR2 is YYNGEE. V gave up 1 base and J gave up 0 bases; unmatched junction bases: 1. This CDR3 region has 15 residues. The CDR3 DNA sequence: TGTGCCAGCAGCGTACGGGGGGACTCCTACAATGAGCAGTTCTTC. Translating it yields CASSVRGDSYNEQFF.

The chain employs TRBV5-1 and TRBJ1-1; 9 positions agree with TRBD1. The germline V gene has CDR1 SGHRS and CDR2 YFSETQ. The CDR3 sequence is 15 residues long. Trimming removed 0 bases from V and 1 base from J; junction bases left unmatched: 1. The DNA for the CDR3 is TGCGCCAGCAGCTTGGGACAGGGGGGGAACACTGAAGCTTTCTTT. Protein product: CASSLGQGGNTEAFF.

This clone showed up just once. The rearrangement uses TRBV6-1 and TRBJ2-3; 7 nucleotides align to TRBD2. From germline, CDR1 is MNHNS and CDR2 SASEGT. The CDR3 spans 14 residues. The J segment lost 3 bases and the V segment lost 5 bases, leaving 5 bases of the junction unmatched. CDR3 protein: CASSLAVRTDTQYF. CDR3 DNA sequence: TGTGCCAGCAGTCTAGCGGTCCGGACAGATACGCAGTATTTT.

The chain has TRBV15 and TRBJ1-2, with TRBD1 as a possible D gene (5 bases). Between the trimmed V and J ends, which lost 5 bases and 4 bases, there was a span of 14 bases. Germline V gene sequence: CDR1 LNHNV, CDR2 YYDKDF (reference sequence). This CDR3 comprises 14 residues. The CDR3 nucleotides are TGTGCCACCAGCGCGCGGGGGTTTGGCTATGGCTACACCTTC. This translates into CATSARGFGYGYTF.

The V gene is TRBV10-3, the J gene TRBJ2-2; 12 nucleotides match TRBD2. CDR3 length: 14 residues. Germline V lookup: CDR1 ENHRY, CDR2 SYGVKD. V was clipped by 10 bases and J by 7 bases; unmatched bases: 7. The CDR3 sequence: CASLLAGGHGELFF. The CDR3 DNA follows: TGTGCCAGCCTACTAGCGGGGGGCCACGGGGAGCTGTTTTTT.

This chain links TRBV2 with TRBJ1-5; D is perhaps TRBD1 (6 bases). The length of the CDR3 is 13 residues. CDR1 and CDR2 from the germline V gene are SNHLY and FYNNEI. Trimming stripped 7 bases from V and 4 bases from J, with 11 bases between. The CDR3 coding sequence is TGTGCCAGCACAGGACAGTTAAATCAGCCCCAGCATTTT. Translated, it gives CASTGQLNQPQHF. Filled out from reference TRBV2 and TRBJ1-5, the complete variable domain reads EPEVTQTPSHQVTQMGQEVILRCVPISNHLYFYWYRQILGQKVEFLVSFYNNEISEKSEIFDDQFSVERPDGSNFTLKIRSTKLEDSAMYFCASTGQLNQPQHFGDGTRLSIL.

The chain carries TRBV19 and TRBJ1-5; D is perhaps TRBD1 (6 bases). Trimming removed 7 bases from V and 0 bases from J, with 16 bases in between. The germline gives CDR1 LNHDA, CDR2 SQIVND (reference sequence). CDR3 size: 16 residues. DNA for the CDR3: TGTGCCAGTACCCAGACAGGCACTTATAGCAATCAGCCCCAGCATTTT. Translation: CASTQTGTYSNQPQHF.

V is TRBV18 and J is TRBJ2-7; D perhaps matches TRBD1 (5 bases). This CDR3 has 12 amino acids. The V end lost 3 bases, the J end lost 6 bases, and 9 bases lay between the germline ends. CDR1 is KGHSH and CDR2 is LQKENI in the germline V gene. CDR3 region: CASSPKTVEQYF. DNA of the CDR3: TGTGCCAGCTCACCTAAGACAGTCGAGCAGTACTTC.

The gene calls are TRBV6-5 and TRBJ2-7, with D perhaps matching TRBD1 (5 bases). V lost 2 bases, J lost 2 bases, and 10 bases lay in between. The germline CDR1 and CDR2 sequences are MNHEY and SVGAGI. This CDR3 region has 14 residues. The CDR3 loop is CASSYGQGPYEQYF. The DNA of the CDR3 is TGTGCCAGCAGTTACGGCCAGGGCCCCTACGAGCAGTACTTC.

The sample holds a few counts of this clone. This rearrangement joins TRBV7-9 to TRBJ2-7; 7 nucleotides line up with TRBD1. The CDR3 runs to 12 residues. CDR1 is SEHNR and CDR2 is FQNEAQ in the germline V gene (reference sequence). V lost 5 bases and J lost 4; bases outside the gene matches: 2. CDR3 in amino acids: CASSNRGYEQYF. CDR3 nucleotides: TGTGCCAGCAGCAACAGGGGTTACGAGCAGTACTTC.

This clone was counted only a few times. The J gene is TRBJ1-4, the V gene TRBV7-9; no clear D. CDR3 length: 15 amino acids. Germline values: CDR1 SEHNR, CDR2 FQNEAQ (reference sequence). V gave up 3 bases and J gave up 7 bases, with 15 bases separating them. The CDR3 is CASSLGGEMTEKLFF. In DNA form, the CDR3 reads TGTGCCAGCAGCTTGGGCGGGGAGATGACTGAAAAACTGTTTTTT.

This chain links TRBV29-1 with TRBJ2-7; no definite D call. CDR3 length: 14 amino acids. Germline CDR1 and CDR2: SQVTM and ANQGSEA. Trimming left V 6 bases short and J 3 bases short, with 18 bases between. CDR3 nucleotides: TGCAGCGTCGTGGCCTCGAGCTCGGGCTACGAGCAGTACTTC. Translated, it gives CSVVASSSGYEQYF.

V and J are TRBV6-6 and TRBJ1-1; D not resolved. V gave up 6 bases and J gave up 5 bases, with 7 bases separating them. Germline-derived CDR1 and CDR2 are MNHNY and SVGAGI (reference sequence). The CDR3 has 11 amino acids. The CDR3 DNA reads TGTGCCAGCAGCCTCGGTACTGAAGCTTTCTTT. Amino acids: CASSLGTEAFF.

This chain connects TRBV7-9 to TRBJ1-5, with TRBD1 identical over 7 bases. Trimming removed 1 base from V and 3 bases from J; junction bases left unmatched: 6. Germline CDR1 SEHNR, CDR2 FQNEAQ (reference sequence). This CDR3 spans 16 amino acids. Here the CDR3 reads CASSLGAGGDNQPQHF. The CDR3 region has the DNA TGTGCCAGCAGCTTAGGGGCAGGGGGTGACAATCAGCCCCAGCATTTT.

This clone appeared once. The chain recombines TRBV28 with TRBJ2-7; D is undetermined. Germline V CDR1 and CDR2: MDHEN, SYDVKM. The CDR3 length is 11 residues. The V gene lost 4 bases and the J gene lost 7 bases, with 8 bases spanning the gap. As DNA, the CDR3 is TGTGCCAGCAGTTCGAACATAGAGCAGTACTTC. Translating it yields CASSSNIEQYF.

The V call is TRBV5-1, the J call TRBJ2-1, with D perhaps TRBD1 (6 bases). The V gene lost 5 bases and the J gene lost 3 bases, with 15 bases spanning the gap. Per the germline V gene, CDR1 is SGHRS and CDR2 is YFSETQ. CDR3 length: 15 amino acids. The CDR3 DNA reads as TGCGCCAGCAGAATTACCGGGGACAACTACAATGAGCAGTTCTTC. Its protein is CASRITGDNYNEQFF.

This rearrangement joins TRBV5-1 to TRBJ1-2; 9 bases fit TRBD1. J was trimmed by 6 bases and V by 4 bases; bases with no gene match: 7. The CDR3 sequence is 14 residues long. Germline values: CDR1 SGHRS, CDR2 YFSETQ. The CDR3 region has the DNA TGCGCCAGCAGCACCGGGACAGGGTACGATGGCTACACCTTC. Its translation is CASSTGTGYDGYTF.

V usage is TRBV29-1 and J usage is TRBJ2-3; D remains unclear. V lost 5 bases and J 0 bases, leaving 9 bases between the germline ends. Germline-derived CDR1 and CDR2 are SQVTM and ANQGSEA. This CDR3 contains 13 residues. The CDR3 coding sequence is TGCAGCGTTTCTCCGTCGAGCACAGATACGCAGTATTTT. It specifies CSVSPSSTDTQYF.

As for this clone: The junction differs from germline at one of its ends, possibly a read error. The gene calls are TRBV6-5 and TRBJ1-2, with 7 bases identical to TRBD1. Germline CDR1 reads MNHEY; CDR2 reads SVGAGI. There are 11 residues in the CDR3. CDR3: CASSFGTEFSF. CDR3 in DNA: TGTGCCAGCAGTTTTGGGACAGAGTTTTCCTTC.

The count of this clone is one. The chain joins TRBV6-5 to TRBJ1-1; the D is unclear. The CDR3 runs 13 residues. Trimming stripped 2 bases from V and 1 base from J, with 5 bases between. CDR1 is MNHEY and CDR2 is SVGAGI in the germline V gene. The DNA of the CDR3 is TGTGCCAGCAGTTACGAAGCGAACACTGAAGCTTTCTTT. Translation: CASSYEANTEAFF.

The genes are TRBV6-1 and TRBJ1-3; D might be TRBD1 (6 bases). Trimming took off 5 bases at V and 4 bases at J, with 12 bases between the two ends. The CDR3 length is 14 residues. Germline V CDR1 and CDR2: MNHNS, SASEGT. Here the CDR3 reads CASSSGTSGNTIYF. As DNA, the CDR3 is TGTGCCAGCAGTAGCGGGACATCCGGAAACACCATATATTTT.

DNA for the CDR3: TGTGCCAGCAGTGGAGATTGGGGGGGATGGAACTATGGCTACACCTTC. Translation: CASSGDWGGWNYGYTF. The chain couples TRBV2 to TRBJ1-2, with D tentatively TRBD1 (5 bases). Germline CDR1 SNHLY, CDR2 FYNNEI. Trimming took 4 bases from V and 2 from J, leaving 17 bases between them. This CDR3 has 16 amino acids.